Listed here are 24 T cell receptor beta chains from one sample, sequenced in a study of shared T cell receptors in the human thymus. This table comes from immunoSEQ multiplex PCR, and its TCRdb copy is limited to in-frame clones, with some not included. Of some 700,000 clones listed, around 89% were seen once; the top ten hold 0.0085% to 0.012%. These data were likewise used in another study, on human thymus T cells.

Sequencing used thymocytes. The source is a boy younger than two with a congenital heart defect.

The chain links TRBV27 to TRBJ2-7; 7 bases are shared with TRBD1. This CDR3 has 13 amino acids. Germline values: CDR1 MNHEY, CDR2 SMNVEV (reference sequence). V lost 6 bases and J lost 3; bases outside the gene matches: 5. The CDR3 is CASRPTGYYEQYF. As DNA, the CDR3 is TGTGCCAGCAGGCCGACAGGGTACTACGAGCAGTACTTC.

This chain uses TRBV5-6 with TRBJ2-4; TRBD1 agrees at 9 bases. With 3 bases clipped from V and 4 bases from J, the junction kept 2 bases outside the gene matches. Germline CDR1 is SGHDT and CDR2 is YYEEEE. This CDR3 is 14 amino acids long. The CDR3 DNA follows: TGTGCCAGCAGCTACGGACAGGGGAAAAACATTCAGTACTTC. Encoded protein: CASSYGQGKNIQYF.

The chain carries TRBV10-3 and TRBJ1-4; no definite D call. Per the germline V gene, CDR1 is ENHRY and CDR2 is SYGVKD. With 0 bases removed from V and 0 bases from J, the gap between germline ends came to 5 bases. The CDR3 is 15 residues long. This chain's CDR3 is CAISESAATNEKLFF. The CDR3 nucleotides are TGTGCCATCAGTGAGTCGGCAGCAACTAATGAAAAACTGTTTTTT.

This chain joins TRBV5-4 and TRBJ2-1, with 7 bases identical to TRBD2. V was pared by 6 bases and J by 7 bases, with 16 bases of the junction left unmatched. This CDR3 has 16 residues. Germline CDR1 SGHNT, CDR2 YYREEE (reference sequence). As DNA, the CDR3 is TGTGCCAGCACCACCCGCGCGGGGCGGGAGACGAATGAGCAGTTCTTC. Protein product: CASTTRAGRETNEQFF.

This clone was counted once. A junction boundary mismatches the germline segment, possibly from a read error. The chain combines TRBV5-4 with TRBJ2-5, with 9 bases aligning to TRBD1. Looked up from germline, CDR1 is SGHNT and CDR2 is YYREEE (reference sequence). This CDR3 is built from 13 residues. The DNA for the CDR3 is TGTGCCAGCATCGGGACAGGGTCCCAGACTCAGTACTTC. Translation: CASIGTGSQTQYF.

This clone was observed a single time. In DNA form, the CDR3 reads TGTGCCAGCAGCCCCTCGGCACTAGCGGGAGGAAGTTGGACAGATACGCAGTATTTT. It codes for CASSPSALAGGSWTDTQYF. V usage is TRBV7-8 and J usage is TRBJ2-3, with 12 bases identical to TRBD2. Germline-derived CDR1 and CDR2 are SGHVS and FQNEAQ. The CDR3 runs to 19 residues. V shed 5 bases, J shed 3 bases, and the junction held 15 bases outside the gene matches.

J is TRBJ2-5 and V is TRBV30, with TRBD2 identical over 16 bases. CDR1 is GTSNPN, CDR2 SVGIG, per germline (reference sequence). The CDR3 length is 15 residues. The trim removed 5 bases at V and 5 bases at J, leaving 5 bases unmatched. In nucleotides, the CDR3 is TGTGCCTGGGGGACTAGCGGGAGGGCCGGGGAGACCCAGTACTTC. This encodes CAWGTSGRAGETQYF.

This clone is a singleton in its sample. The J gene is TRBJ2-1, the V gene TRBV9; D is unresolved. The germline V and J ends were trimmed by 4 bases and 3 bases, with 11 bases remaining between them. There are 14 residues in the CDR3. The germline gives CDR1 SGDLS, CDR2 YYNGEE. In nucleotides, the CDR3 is TGTGCCAGCAGCCCAGATCAGTTCTACAATGAGCAGTTCTTC. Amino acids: CASSPDQFYNEQFF.

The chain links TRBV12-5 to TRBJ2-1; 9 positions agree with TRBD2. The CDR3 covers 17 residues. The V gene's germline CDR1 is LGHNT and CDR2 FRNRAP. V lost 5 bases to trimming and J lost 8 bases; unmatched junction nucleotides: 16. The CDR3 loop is CASGTAAWREGLDEQFF. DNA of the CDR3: TGTGCTAGTGGTACCGCCGCCTGGCGGGAGGGCCTGGATGAGCAGTTCTTC.

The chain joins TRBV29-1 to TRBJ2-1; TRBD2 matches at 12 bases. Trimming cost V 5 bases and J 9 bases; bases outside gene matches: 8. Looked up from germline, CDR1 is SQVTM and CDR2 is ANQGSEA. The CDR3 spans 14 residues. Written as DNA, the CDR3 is TGCAGCGTTCACGGGACTAGCGGGTTCACTGAGCAGTTCTTC. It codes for CSVHGTSGFTEQFF.

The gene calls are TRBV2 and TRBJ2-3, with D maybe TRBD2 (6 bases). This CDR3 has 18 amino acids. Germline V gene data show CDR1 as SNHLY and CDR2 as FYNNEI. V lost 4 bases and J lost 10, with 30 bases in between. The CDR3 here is CASSGNPRTTSARVAQYF. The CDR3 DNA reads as TGTGCCAGCAGTGGGAACCCTCGGACTACCTCTGCGAGGGTGGCGCAGTATTTT. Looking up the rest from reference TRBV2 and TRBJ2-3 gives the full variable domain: EPEVTQTPSHQVTQMGQEVILRCVPISNHLYFYWYRQILGQKVEFLVSFYNNEISEKSEIFDDQFSVERPDGSNFTLKIRSTKLEDSAMYFCASSGNPRTTSARVAQYFGPGTRLTVL.

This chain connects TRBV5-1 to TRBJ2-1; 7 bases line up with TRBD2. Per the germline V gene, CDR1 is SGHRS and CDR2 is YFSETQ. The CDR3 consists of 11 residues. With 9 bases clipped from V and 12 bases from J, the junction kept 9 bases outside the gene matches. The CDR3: CATGISGRQFF. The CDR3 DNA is TGCGCCACCGGAATTAGCGGGCGGCAGTTCTTC.

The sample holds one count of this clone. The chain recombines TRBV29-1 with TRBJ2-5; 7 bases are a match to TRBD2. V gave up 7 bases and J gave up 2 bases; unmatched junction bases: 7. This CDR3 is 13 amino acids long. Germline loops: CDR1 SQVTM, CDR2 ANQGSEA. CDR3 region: CSGWVGGQETQYF. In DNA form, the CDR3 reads TGCAGCGGATGGGTGGGGGGGCAAGAGACCCAGTACTTC.

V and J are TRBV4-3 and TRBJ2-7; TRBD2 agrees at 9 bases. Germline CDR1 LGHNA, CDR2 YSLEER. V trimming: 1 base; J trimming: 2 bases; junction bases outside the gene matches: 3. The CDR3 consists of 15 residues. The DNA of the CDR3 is TGCGCCAGCAGCCAAGGTCGCGGGAGGGCCTACGAGCAGTACTTC. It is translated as CASSQGRGRAYEQYF.

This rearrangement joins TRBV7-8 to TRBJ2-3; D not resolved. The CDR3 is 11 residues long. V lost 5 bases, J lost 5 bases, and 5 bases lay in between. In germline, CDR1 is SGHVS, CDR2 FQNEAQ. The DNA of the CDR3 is TGTGCCAGCAGCCCCCGAGATACGCAGTATTTT. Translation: CASSPRDTQYF.

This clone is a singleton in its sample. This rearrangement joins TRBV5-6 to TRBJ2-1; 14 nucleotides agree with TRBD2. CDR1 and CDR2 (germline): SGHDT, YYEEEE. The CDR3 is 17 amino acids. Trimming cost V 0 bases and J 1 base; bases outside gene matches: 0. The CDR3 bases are TGTGCCAGCAGCTTGGGACTAGCGGGAGGGTCCTACAATGAGCAGTTCTTC. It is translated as CASSLGLAGGSYNEQFF.

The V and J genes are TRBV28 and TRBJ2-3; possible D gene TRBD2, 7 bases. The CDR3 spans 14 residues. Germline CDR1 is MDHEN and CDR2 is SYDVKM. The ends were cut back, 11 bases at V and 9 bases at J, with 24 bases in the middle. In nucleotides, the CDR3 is TGTGCCTCTTCGACAGGTGCTAAGCGGGGAACGCAGTATTTT. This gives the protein CASSTGAKRGTQYF. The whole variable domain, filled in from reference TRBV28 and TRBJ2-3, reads DVKVTQSSRYLVKRTGEKVFLECVQDMDHENMFWYRQDPGLGLRLIYFSYDVKMKEKGDIPEGYSVSREKKERFSLILESASTNQTSMYLCASSTGAKRGTQYFGPGTRLTVL.

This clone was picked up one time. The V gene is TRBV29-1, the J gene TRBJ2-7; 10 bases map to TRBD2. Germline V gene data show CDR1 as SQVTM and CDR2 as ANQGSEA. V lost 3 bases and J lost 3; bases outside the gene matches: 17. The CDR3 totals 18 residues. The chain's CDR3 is CSVELASGRGRGVYEQYF. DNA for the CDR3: TGCAGCGTTGAGTTAGCTAGCGGGAGAGGGAGAGGGGTCTACGAGCAGTACTTC.

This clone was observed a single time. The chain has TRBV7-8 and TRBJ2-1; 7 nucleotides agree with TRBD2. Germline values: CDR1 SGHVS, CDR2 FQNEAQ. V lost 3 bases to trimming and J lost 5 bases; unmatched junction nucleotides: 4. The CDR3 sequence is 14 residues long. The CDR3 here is CASSLASGNNEQFF. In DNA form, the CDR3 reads TGTGCCAGCAGCTTGGCTAGCGGAAACAATGAGCAGTTCTTC.

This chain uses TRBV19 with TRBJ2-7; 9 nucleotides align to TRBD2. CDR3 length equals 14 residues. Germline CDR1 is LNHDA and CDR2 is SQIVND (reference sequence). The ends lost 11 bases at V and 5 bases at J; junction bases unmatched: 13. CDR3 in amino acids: CACGGSGRGDEQYF. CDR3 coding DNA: TGTGCCTGTGGGGGTAGCGGGAGAGGTGACGAGCAGTACTTC.

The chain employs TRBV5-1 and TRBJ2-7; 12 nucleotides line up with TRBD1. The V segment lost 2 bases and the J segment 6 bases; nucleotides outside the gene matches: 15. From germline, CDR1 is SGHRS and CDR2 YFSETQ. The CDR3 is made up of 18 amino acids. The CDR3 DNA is TGCGCCAGCAGCTTCTCGGGTGTATATGGGACAGGGGGCGGCGAGCAGTACTTC. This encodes CASSFSGVYGTGGGEQYF.

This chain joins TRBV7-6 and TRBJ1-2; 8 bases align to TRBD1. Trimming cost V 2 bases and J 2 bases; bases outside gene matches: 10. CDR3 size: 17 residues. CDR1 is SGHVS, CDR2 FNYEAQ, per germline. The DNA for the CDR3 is TGTGCCAGCAGCTTAATGCCGCCGACAGGGGTGAACTATGGCTACACCTTC. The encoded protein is CASSLMPPTGVNYGYTF.

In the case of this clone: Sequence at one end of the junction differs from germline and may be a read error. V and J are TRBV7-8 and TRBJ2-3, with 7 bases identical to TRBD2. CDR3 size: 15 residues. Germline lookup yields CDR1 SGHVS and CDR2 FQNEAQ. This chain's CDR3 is CATSFGAGFTDTQYF. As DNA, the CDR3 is TGTGCCACCAGCTTTGGAGCGGGATTCACAGATACGCAGTATTTT.

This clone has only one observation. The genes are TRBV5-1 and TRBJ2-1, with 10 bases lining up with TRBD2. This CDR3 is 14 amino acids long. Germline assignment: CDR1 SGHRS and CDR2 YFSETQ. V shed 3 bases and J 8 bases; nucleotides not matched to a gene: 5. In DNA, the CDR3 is TGCGCCAGCAGCTCCGGGACTAGCGTGGATGAGCAGTTCTTC. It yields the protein CASSSGTSVDEQFF.